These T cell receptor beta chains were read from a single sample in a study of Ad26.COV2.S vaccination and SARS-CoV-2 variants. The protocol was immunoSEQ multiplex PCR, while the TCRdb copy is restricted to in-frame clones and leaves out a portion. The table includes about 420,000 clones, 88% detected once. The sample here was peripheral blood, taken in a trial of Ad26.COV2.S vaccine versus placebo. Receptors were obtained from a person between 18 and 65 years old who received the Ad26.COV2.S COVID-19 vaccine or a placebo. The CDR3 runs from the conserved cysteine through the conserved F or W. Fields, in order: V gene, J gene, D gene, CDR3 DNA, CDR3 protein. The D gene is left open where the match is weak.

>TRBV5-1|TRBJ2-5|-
TGCGCCAGCAGCTCCTCCGGGACCGGGAATTTTGGAGAGACCCAGTACTTC
CASSSSGTGNFGETQYF
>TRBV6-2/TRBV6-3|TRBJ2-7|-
TGTGCCAGCAGTTATTCAGCCGAGCAGTACTTC
CASSYSAEQYF
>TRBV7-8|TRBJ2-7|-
TGTGCCAGCAGCTCGACAGGCCCCTACGAGCAGTACTTC
CASSSTGPYEQYF
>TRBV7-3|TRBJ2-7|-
TGTGCCAGCAGCGCCTCAGGTACCTCCTACGAGCAGTACTTC
CASSASGTSYEQYF
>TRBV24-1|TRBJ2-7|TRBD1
TGTGCCACCAGCGACAGGGTGTCCTACGAGCAGTACTTC
CATSDRVSYEQYF
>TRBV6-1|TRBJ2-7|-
TGTGCCAGCAGTGGGATCCTCCTCCGCTACTCCTACGAGCAGTACTTC
CASSGILLRYSYEQYF
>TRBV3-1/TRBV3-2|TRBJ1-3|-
TGTGCCAGCAGCCAAGATCGAGACAGTTACTCTGGAAACACCATATATTTT
CASSQDRDSYSGNTIYF
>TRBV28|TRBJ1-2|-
TGTGCCAGCAGTACAGGGTGGGTCGGCTACACCTTC
CASSTGWVGYTF
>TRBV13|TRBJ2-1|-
TGTGCCAGCAGCGCCGGGACCGCGGGTCGGCAGCGCGATGAGCAGTTCTTC
CASSAGTAGRQRDEQFF
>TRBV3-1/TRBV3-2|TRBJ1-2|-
TGTGCCAGCAGACCTGGGACTGGGGTGGCGGTTCTGTATGGCTACACCTTC
CASRPGTGVAVLYGYTF
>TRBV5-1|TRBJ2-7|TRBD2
TGCGCCAGCAGCTTCGTACCACTAGCGGGGGGAGGCTACGAGCAGTACTTC
CASSFVPLAGGGYEQYF
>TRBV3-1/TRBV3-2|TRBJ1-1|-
TGTGCCAGCAGCCAAGGGGGGCCAGATGAAGCTTTCTTT
CASSQGGPDEAFF
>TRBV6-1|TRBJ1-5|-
TGTGCCAGCAGTGAATTCCCCCCGGGTCCCCAGCATTTT
CASSEFPPGPQHF
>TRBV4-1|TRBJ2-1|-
TGCGCCAGCAGCTTTGGAGGGGTGAATGAGCAGTTCTTC
CASSFGGVNEQFF
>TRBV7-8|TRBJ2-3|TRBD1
TGTGCCAGCAGCATTGGACAGGGGAACACAGATACGCAGTATTTT
CASSIGQGNTDTQYF
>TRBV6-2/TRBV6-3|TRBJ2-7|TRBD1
TGTGCCAGCAGACCTACTGGACAGGGGGCGAGAGGCACCTACGAGCAGTACTTC
CASRPTGQGARGTYEQYF
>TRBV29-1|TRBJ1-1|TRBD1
TGCAGCGTTGATCCGGGACAGAGATTGAACACTGAAGCTTTCTTT
CSVDPGQRLNTEAFF
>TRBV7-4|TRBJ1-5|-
TGTGCCAGCAGCTTAGGGTATCAGCCCCAGCATTTT
CASSLGYQPQHF
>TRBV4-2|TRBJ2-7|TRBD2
TGTGCCAGCAGCCAAGGGGGACTAGCGGGGGACTACGAGCAGTACTTC
CASSQGGLAGDYEQYF
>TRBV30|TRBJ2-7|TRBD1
TGTGCCTGGAACCCGGGACAGGGGGTAACCTACGAGCAGTACTTC
CAWNPGQGVTYEQYF
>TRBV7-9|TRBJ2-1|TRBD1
TGTGCCAGCAGCACCCGGGACAGGGGGCGGTTCTACAATGAGCAGTTCTTC
CASSTRDRGRFYNEQFF
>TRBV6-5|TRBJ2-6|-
TGTGCCAGCAGCTTAGCCCGAGGGGCCAACGTCCTGACTTTC
CASSLARGANVLTF
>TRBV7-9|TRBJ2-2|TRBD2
TGTGTATGGGAACTAGCGGAGCGGACCGGGGAGCTGTTTTTT
CVWELAERTGELFF
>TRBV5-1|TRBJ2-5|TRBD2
TGCGCCAGCAGCCCGGCCTTCAGCGGGGGGCCTTTGGAGACCCAGTACTTC
CASSPAFSGGPLETQYF